This T cell receptor (beta chain) stems from a study of blood T cell repertoires in COVID-19. Germline CDR1 is MNHEY and CDR2 is SVGAGI. This CDR3 has 13 amino acids. Trimming took off 6 bases at V and 2 bases at J, with 9 bases between the two ends. Authors' processing steps: Reference gene primers were amplified, and this amplification served to estimate nucleated cell counts. Repertoires were generated with immunoSEQ multiplex PCR, while TCRdb's copy carries only in-frame clones and drops some. The DNA was the basis for D and trimming; V, J and clone size are from that table. Of about 25,000 clones detected, roughly nine tenths appear once; the ten largest clones hold around 4.6%.

The TCR sequence derives from a man aged 70 or older with active COVID-19. The chain employs TRBV6-5 and TRBJ2-3; no reliable D call. Material: peripheral blood. CDR3 loop: CASRTTDTDTQYF. DNA of the CDR3: TGTGCCAGCAGGACGACTGACACAGATACGCAGTATTTT.